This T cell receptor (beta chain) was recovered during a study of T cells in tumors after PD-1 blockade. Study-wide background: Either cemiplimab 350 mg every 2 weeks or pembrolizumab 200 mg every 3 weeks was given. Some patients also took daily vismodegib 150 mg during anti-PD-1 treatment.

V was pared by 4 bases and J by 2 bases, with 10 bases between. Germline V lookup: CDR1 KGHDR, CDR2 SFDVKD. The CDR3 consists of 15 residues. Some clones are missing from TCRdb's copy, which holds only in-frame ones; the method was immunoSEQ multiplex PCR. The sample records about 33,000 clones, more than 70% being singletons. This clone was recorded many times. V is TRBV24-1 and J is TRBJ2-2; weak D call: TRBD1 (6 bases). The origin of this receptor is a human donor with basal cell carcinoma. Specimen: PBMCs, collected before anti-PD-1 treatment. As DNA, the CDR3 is TGTGCCACCAGTGACAGGGGAGTAAACACCGGGGAGCTGTTTTTT. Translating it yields CATSDRGVNTGELFF.